This T cell receptor beta chain was identified during a study of cytomegalovirus exposure and HLA in healthy donors. Findings and limits, study-wide: What was likely a sequencing artifact was a cluster of highly shared sequence variants. Confirmation was obtained in vitro that three CMV-associated chains are specific for CMV antigens. Within a later analysis, the majority of CMV-associated TCR beta chains appeared HLA-restricted.

As for this clone: The antigen is not known.

The PCR had 60 Vbeta and 13 Jbeta primers. Repertoires were generated with immunoSEQ multiplex PCR, while TCRdb's copy carries only in-frame clones and drops some. The sample lists under 110,000 clones, roughly 80% occurring once. The sequenced material came from PBMCs. The source is a man aged 35 to 55 in good health and CMV-seronegative.

Here the CDR3 DNA reads TGTGCCAGCAGCAATAGCGGGGGGGCTGGCGTGTGGACGCAGTATTTT. This sequence encodes CASSNSGGAGVWTQYF. The chain is built from TRBV7-2 and TRBJ2-3, with TRBD2 matching over 11 bases. After removal of 5 bases from V and 9 bases from J, the junction contained 13 bases not matched to a gene. This CDR3 region has 16 residues. Germline V gene lookup returns CDR1 SGHTA and CDR2 FQGNSA.